Given below is one TCR beta chain in context. Its target is not known. V was trimmed by 7 bases and J by 4 bases, leaving 16 bases between them. Germline V gene data show CDR1 as SQVTM and CDR2 as ANQGSEA. The CDR3 covers 13 residues. This sample was taken from a study of PD-1 blockade in classical Hodgkin lymphoma. Study-wide points: Newly diagnosed patients were said to have less baseline TCR diversity than healthy donors did.

Sample time point: newly diagnosed, previously untreated cHL patient sample. Magnetic negative selection was used to purify CD4+ T cells from PBMCs that had been thawed. A comparison was provided by newly diagnosed, untreated classical Hodgkin lymphoma PBMCs. Repertoires were generated with immunoSEQ multiplex PCR, while TCRdb's copy carries only in-frame clones and drops some. The top ten clones hold roughly 1.2% of a sample with about 32,000 clones, about 88% of them seen once. The rearrangement links TRBV29-1 to TRBJ1-2, with no clear D. The clonotype comes from a human donor with classical Hodgkin lymphoma. The sequencing input was CD4+ T cells from blood. The CDR3 DNA reads TGCAGCGCGCCCCGTTCGTCAGGCTATGGCTACACCTTC. It codes for CSAPRSSGYGYTF.